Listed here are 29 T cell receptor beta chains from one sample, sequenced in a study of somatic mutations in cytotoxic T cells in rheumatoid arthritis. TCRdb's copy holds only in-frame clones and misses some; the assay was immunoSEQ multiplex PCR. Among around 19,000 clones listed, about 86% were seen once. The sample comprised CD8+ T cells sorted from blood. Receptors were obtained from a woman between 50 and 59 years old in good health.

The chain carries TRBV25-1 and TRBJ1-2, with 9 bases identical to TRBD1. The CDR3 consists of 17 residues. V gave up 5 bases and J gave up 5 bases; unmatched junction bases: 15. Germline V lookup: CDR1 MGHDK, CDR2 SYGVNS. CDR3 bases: TGTGCCAGCAGTATAGAATCGGGGACAGGGTTTTTTTATGGCTACACCTTC. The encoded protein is CASSIESGTGFFYGYTF.

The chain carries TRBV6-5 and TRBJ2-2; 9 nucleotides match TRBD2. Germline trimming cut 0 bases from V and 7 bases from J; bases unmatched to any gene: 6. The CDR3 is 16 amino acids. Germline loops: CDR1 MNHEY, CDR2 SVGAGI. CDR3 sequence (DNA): TGTGCCAGCAGTTACTCTCGCGGGGGGGCCGGCGGGGAGCTGTTTTTT. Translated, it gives CASSYSRGGAGGELFF.

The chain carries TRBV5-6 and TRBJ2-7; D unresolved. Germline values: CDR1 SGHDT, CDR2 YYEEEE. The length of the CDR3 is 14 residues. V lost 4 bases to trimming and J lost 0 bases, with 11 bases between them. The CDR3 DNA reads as TGTGCCAGCAGCCTCGGACCAAGCTCCTACGAGCAGTACTTC. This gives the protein CASSLGPSSYEQYF.

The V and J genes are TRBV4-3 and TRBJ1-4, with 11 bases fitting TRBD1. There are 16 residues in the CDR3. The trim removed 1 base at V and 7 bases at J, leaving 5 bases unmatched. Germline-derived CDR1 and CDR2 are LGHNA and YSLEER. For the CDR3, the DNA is TGCGCCAGCAGCCAAGGGAGTGGGACAGGGGGTGAAAAACTGTTTTTT. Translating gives CASSQGSGTGGEKLFF.

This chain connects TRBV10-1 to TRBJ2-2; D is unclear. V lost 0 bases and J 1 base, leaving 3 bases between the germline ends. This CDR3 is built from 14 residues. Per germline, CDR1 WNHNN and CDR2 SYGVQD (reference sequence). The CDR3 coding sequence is TGCGCCAGCAGTGAGTCCAGGAACACCGGGGAGCTGTTTTTT. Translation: CASSESRNTGELFF.

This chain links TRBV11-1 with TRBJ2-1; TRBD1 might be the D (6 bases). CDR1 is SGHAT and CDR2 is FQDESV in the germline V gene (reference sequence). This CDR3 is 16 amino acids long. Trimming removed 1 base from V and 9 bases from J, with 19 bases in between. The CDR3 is CASSLEGLGLGGEQFF. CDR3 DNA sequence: TGTGCCAGCAGCTTAGAGGGTTTGGGGTTAGGGGGTGAGCAGTTCTTC.

The CDR3 nucleotides read TGTGCCAGCAATCCGGGGGGCTCGGGCACCGGGGAGCTGTTTTTT. Translated: CASNPGGSGTGELFF. This chain links TRBV6-6 with TRBJ2-2; maybe TRBD2 (7 bases). Germline CDR1 reads MNHNY; CDR2 reads SVGAGI (reference sequence). V was clipped by 7 bases and J by 4 bases, with 16 bases between them. This CDR3 contains 15 residues.

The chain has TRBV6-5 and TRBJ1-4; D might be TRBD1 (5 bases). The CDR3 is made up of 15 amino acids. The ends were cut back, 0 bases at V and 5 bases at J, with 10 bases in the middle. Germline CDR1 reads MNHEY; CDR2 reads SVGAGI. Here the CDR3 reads CASSYSPGQNEKLFF. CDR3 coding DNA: TGTGCCAGCAGTTACTCGCCGGGGCAGAATGAAAAACTGTTTTTT.

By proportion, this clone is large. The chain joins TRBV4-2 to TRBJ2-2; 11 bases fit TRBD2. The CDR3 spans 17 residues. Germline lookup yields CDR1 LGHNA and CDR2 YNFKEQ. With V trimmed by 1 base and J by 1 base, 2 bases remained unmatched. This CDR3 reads CASSQGLAGKNTGELFF. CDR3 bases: TGTGCCAGCAGCCAAGGACTAGCGGGGAAGAACACCGGGGAGCTGTTTTTT.

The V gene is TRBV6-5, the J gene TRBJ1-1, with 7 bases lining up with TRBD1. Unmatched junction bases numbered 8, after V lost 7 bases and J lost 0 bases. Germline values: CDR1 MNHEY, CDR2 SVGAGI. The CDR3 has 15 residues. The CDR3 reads CASTEGGLMNTEAFF. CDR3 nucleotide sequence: TGTGCCAGCACCGAAGGGGGCCTCATGAACACTGAAGCTTTCTTT.

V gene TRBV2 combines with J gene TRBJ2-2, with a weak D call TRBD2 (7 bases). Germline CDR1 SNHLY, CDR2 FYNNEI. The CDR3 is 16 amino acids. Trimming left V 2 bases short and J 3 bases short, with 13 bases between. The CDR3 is CASSERGGRHTGELFF. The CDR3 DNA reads TGTGCCAGCAGTGAAAGGGGGGGCAGGCACACCGGGGAGCTGTTTTTT.

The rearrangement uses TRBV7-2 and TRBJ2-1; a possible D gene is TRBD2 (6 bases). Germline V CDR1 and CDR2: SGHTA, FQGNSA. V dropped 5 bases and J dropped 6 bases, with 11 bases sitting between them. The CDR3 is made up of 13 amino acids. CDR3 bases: TGTGCCAGCAGCCCAGGAGGGCTCAATGAGCAGTTCTTC. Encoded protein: CASSPGGLNEQFF.

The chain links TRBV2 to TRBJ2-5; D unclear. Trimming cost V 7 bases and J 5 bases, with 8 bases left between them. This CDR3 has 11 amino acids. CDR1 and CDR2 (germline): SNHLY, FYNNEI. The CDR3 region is CASTGVETQYF. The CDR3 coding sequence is TGTGCCAGCACGGGCGTGGAGACCCAGTACTTC.

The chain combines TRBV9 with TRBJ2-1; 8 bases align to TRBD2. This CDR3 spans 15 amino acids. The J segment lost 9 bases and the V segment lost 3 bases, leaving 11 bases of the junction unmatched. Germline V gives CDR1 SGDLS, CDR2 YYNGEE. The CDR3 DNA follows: TGTGCCAGCAGCGGCGGCGGGGGGCCGTTGTCTGAGCAGTTCTTC. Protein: CASSGGGGPLSEQFF. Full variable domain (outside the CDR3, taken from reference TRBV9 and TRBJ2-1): DSGVTQTPKHLITATGQRVTLRCSPRSGDLSVYWYQQSLDQGLQFLIQYYNGEERAKGNILERFSAQQFPDLHSELNLSSLELGDSALYFCASSGGGGPLSEQFFGPGTRLTVL.

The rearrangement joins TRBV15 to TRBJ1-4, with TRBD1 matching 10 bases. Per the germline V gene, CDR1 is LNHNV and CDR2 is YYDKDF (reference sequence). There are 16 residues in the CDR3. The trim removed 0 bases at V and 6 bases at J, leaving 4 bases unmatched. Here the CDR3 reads CATSRDVGQGYEKLFF. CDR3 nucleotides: TGTGCCACCAGCAGAGATGTGGGACAGGGGTATGAAAAACTGTTTTTT.

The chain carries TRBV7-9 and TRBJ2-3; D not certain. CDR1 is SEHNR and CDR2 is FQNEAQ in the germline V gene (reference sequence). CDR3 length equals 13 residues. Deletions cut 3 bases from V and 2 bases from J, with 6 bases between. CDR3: CASSLVNTDTQYF. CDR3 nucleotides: TGTGCCAGCAGCTTGGTAAACACAGATACGCAGTATTTT.

DNA for the CDR3: TGTGCCAGCAGCTTGGCGGTGGAGCCCCTCTATGGCTACACCTTC. Its translation is CASSLAVEPLYGYTF. The chain couples TRBV5-4 to TRBJ1-2; unclear D gene. Germline CDR1 SGHNT, CDR2 YYREEE (reference sequence). V was trimmed by 0 bases and J by 4 bases, leaving 13 bases between them. The CDR3 covers 15 residues. The full variable domain, in which reference TRBV5-4 and TRBJ1-2 provide the parts outside the CDR3, is ETGVTQSPTHLIKTRGQQVTLRCSSQSGHNTVSWYQQALGQGPQFIFQYYREEENGRGNFPPRFSGLQFPNYSSELNVNALELDDSALYLCASSLAVEPLYGYTFGSGTRLTVV.

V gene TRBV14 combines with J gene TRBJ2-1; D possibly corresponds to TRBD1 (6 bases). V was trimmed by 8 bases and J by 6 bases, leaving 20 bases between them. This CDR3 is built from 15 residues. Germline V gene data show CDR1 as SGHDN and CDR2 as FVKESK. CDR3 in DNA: TGTGCCAGCCAGCGAACAGGGCTGTCCGGCAATGAGCAGTTCTTC. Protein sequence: CASQRTGLSGNEQFF.

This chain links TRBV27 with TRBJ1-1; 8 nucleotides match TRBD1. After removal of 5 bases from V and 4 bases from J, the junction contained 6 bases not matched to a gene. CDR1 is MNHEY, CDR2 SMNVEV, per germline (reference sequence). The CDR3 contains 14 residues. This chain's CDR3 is CASSLQGAITEAFF. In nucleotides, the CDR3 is TGTGCCAGCAGTCTTCAGGGGGCAATCACTGAAGCTTTCTTT.

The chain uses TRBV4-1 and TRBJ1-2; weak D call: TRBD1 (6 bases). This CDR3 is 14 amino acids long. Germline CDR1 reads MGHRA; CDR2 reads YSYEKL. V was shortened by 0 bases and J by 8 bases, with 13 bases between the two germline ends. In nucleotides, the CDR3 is TGCGCCAGCAGCCAAGACCACAGGGTAAGAGGCTACACCTTC. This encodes CASSQDHRVRGYTF.

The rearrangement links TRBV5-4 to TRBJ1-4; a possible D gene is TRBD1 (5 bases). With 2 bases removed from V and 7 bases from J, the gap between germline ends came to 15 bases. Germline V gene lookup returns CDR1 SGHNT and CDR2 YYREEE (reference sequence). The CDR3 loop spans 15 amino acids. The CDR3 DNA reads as TGTGCCAGCAGCTTTGGGCAGGGTGACACTGAAAAACTGTTTTTT. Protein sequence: CASSFGQGDTEKLFF.

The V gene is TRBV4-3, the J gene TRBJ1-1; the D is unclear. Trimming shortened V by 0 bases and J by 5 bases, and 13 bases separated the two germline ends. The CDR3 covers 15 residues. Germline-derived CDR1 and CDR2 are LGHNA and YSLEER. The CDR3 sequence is CASSQDGWSGTEAFF. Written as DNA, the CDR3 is TGCGCCAGCAGCCAAGATGGGTGGTCGGGAACTGAAGCTTTCTTT.

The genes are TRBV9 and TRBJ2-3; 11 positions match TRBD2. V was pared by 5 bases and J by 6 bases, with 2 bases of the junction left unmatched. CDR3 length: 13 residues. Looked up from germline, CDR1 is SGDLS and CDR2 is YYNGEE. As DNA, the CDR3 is TGTGCCAGCAGTCGGACTAGCGGGGATACGCAGTATTTT. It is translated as CASSRTSGDTQYF.

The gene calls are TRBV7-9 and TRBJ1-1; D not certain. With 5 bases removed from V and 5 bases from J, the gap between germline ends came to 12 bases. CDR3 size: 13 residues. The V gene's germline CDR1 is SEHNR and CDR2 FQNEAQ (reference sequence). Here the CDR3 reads CASSNTDLTEAFF. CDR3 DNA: TGTGCCAGCAGCAATACCGACTTAACTGAAGCTTTCTTT.

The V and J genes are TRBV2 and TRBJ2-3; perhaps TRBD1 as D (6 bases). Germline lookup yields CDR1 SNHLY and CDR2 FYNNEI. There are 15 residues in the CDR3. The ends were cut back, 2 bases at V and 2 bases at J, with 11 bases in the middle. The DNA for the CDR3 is TGTGCCAGCAGTGAACTCGAGGGGGTCACAGATACGCAGTATTTT. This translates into CASSELEGVTDTQYF.

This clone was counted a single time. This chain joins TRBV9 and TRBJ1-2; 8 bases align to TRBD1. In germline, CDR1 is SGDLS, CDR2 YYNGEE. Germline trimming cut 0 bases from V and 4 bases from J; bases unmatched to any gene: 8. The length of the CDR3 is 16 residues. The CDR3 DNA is TGTGCCAGCAGCGTAGATCCGGCAGGGGGCGGCTATGGCTACACCTTC. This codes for CASSVDPAGGGYGYTF.

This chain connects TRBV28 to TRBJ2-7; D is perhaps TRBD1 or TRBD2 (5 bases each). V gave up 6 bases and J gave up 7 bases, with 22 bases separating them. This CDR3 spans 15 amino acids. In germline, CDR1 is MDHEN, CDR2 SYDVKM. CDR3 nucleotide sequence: TGTGCCAGCAGGGGGGATCAGGGATTGGCGCGAGAGCAGTACGTC. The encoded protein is CASRGDQGLAREQYV.

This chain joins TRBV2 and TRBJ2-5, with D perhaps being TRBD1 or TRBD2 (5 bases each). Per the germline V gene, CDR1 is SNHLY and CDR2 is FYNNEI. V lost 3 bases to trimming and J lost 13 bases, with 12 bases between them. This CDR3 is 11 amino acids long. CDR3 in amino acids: CASSEGTPRYF. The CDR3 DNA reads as TGTGCCAGCAGTGAGGGGACCCCCCGGTACTTC.

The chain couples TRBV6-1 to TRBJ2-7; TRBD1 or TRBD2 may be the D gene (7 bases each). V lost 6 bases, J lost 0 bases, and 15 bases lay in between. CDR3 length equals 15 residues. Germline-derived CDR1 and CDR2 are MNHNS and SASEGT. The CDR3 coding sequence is TGTGCCAGCAGCCCAAGCGGGGACAGCTCCTACGAGCAGTACTTC. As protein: CASSPSGDSSYEQYF.